The source of this T cell receptor beta chain is a study of tumor-infiltrating lymphocytes in primary liver carcinoma. Study-level information: Donors underwent surgery for histopathologically diagnosed primary liver carcinoma.

The CDR3 runs to 14 residues. For blood RNA, unsorted whole blood served as the source, and germline DNA was extracted too. Collected before surgery were about 3.7 milliliters of peripheral blood. This clonotype was detected a few times. The junction differs from germline at one of its ends, possibly a read error. Reverse transcription of around 0.45 ug total RNA with a constant-region primer produced TCR beta cDNA. Three nested multiplex PCR rounds of slightly modified ARM-PCR generated TCR beta libraries. TRBV1-TRBV30 forward primers and a C-beta reverse primer were used in the first two PCR rounds, which each ran for 10 cycles. TCRdb re-analysed the multiplex PCR reads in MiXCR, keeping a single row per CDR3 protein. The sample lists about 310,000 distinct CDR3 sequences, nearly 60% seen once, with about 17% in the top ten.

Sequences were obtained from peripheral blood. This chain uses TRBV12-3 or TRBV12-4 with TRBJ2-3; 7 nucleotides align to TRBD2. This receptor was taken from a woman aged 25 to 39 with primary liver carcinoma and hepatitis B virus infection. CDR3 residues: CTSSWTRSADTQYF. The CDR3 region has the DNA TGTACCAGCAGTTGGACTAGGTCAGCTGATACGCAGTATTTT.